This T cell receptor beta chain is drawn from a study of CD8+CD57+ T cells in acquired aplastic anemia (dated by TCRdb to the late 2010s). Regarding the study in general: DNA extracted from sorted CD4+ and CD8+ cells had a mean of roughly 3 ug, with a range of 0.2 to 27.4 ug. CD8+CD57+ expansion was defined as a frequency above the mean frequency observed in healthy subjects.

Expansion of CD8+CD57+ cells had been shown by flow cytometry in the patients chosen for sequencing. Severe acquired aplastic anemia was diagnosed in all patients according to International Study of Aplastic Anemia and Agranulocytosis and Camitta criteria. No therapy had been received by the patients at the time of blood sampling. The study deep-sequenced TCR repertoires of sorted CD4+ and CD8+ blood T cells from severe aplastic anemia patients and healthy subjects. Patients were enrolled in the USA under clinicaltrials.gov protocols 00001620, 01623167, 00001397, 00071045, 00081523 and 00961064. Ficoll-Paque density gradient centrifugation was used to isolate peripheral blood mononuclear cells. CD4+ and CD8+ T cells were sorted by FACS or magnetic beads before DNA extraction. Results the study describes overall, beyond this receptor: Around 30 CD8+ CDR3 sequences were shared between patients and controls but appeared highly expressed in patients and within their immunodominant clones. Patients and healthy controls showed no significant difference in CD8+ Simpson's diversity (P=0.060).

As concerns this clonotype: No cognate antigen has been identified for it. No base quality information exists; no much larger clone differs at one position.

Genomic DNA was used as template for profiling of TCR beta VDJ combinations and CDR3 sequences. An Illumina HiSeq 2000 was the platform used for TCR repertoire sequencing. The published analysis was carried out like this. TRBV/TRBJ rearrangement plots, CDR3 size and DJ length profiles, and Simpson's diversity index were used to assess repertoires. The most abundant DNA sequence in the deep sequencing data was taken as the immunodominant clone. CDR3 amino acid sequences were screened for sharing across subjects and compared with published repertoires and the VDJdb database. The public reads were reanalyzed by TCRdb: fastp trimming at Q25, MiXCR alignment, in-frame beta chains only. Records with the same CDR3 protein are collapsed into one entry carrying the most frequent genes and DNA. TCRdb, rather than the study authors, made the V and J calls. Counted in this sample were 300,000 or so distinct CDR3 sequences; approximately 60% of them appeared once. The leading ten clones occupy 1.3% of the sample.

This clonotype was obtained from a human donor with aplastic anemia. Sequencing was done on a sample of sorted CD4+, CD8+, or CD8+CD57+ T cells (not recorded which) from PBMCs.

The CDR3 in this case is CASSYGDGQFF. The nucleotide sequence reads TGTGCCAGCAGTTACGGGGATGGGCAGTTCTTC. The chain is made from TRBV6-5 and TRBJ2-1, with the D gene not clear enough to name. From the cysteine up to the phenylalanine, the CDR3 has a length of 11 residues. Solely the CDR3 DNA is kept, with 33 bases framed from the first base. CDR1 and CDR2, per the germline V gene, are MNHEY and SVGAGI. A distance of 8 bases separates the germline ends of V and J, which lose 2 bases and 12 bases respectively.